These 5 T cell receptor beta chains were sequenced from one sample in a study of blood T cell repertoires in COVID-19. Libraries were prepared by immunoSEQ multiplex PCR; TCRdb keeps only in-frame clonotypes and omits some of them. Of roughly 30,000 clones listed, about 90% are singletons. Sequencing input: peripheral blood. The receptors derive from a human donor in a cohort sampled during active COVID-19.

J is TRBJ2-1 and V is TRBV9, with no clear D. The germline V gene encodes CDR1 SGDLS and CDR2 YYNGEE. The CDR3 contains 12 residues. The V gene lost 4 bases and the J gene lost 7 bases, with 9 bases spanning the gap. This CDR3 is CASSQAKNEQFF. Written as DNA, the CDR3 is TGTGCCAGCAGCCAGGCTAAGAATGAGCAGTTCTTC.

This rearrangement joins TRBV19 to TRBJ1-1; 9 bases fit TRBD1. The CDR3 extends over 16 amino acids. The junction had 11 bases not matched to a gene; V was cut back by 3 bases and J by 6 bases. CDR1 and CDR2 from the germline V gene are LNHDA and SQIVND (reference sequence). CDR3: CASSMGTGSRLAEAFF. CDR3 in DNA: TGTGCCAGTAGTATGGGGACAGGGTCGCGACTCGCTGAAGCTTTCTTT. The full variable domain, in which reference TRBV19 and TRBJ1-1 provide the parts outside the CDR3, is DGGITQSPKYLFRKEGQNVTLSCEQNLNHDAMYWYRQDPGQGLRLIYYSQIVNDFQKGDIAEGYSVSREKKESFPLTVTSAQKNPTAFYLCASSMGTGSRLAEAFFGQGTRLTVV.

In nucleotides, the CDR3 is TGTGCCATCAGTGAGGGTGGCAGGACTTATGGCTACACCTTC. Translation gives CAISEGGRTYGYTF. The rearrangement joins TRBV10-3 to TRBJ1-2; unclear D gene. CDR3 size: 14 residues. V gave up 2 bases and J gave up 5 bases, with 12 bases separating them. Germline loops: CDR1 ENHRY, CDR2 SYGVKD.

V gene TRBV7-2 combines with J gene TRBJ2-2, with D perhaps TRBD1 (5 bases). The CDR3 runs 15 residues. Germline loops: CDR1 SGHTA, CDR2 FQGNSA. V was trimmed by 0 bases and J by 2 bases, leaving 7 bases between them. CDR3 loop: CASSLAQGNTGELFF. The CDR3 bases are TGTGCCAGCAGCTTAGCTCAGGGTAACACCGGGGAGCTGTTTTTT.

The rearrangement links TRBV6-6 to TRBJ1-3, with TRBD1 identical over 7 bases. In germline, CDR1 is MNHNY, CDR2 SVGAGI (reference sequence). J was trimmed by 1 base and V by 6 bases; bases with no gene match: 6. The CDR3 length is 15 residues. The CDR3 reads CASSRAGGSGNTIYF. The CDR3 coding sequence is TGTGCCAGCAGCCGGGCAGGGGGGTCTGGAAACACCATATATTTT.